This is a list of T cell receptor beta chains from one sample in a study of blood T cells in healthy people across ages. TCRdb itself ran the 5' RACE reads through MiXCR, one entry per CDR3 protein. This table has about 730,000 distinct CDR3 sequences, more than 40% appearing once. The sequenced material came from blood. Receptors originate from a woman aged 60 to 75 in good health. Both conserved end residues are part of each CDR3. The order of the fields is D gene, V gene, clone size, J gene, CDR3 protein, CDR3 DNA. D genes are given only for firm matches. Clone size is shown for a subset of rows, as once, few, many or a class of expanded clone.

D: .; V: TRBV7-2; size: .; J: TRBJ1-1; CDR3: CASSTWDIEYEAFF; DNA: TGTGCCAGCAGCACCTGGGACATAGAGTATGAAGCTTTCTTT
D: TRBD1; V: TRBV5-1; size: .; J: TRBJ2-7; CDR3: CASSLVGTGPYEQYF; DNA: TGCGCCAGCAGCTTGGTAGGGACAGGCCCCTACGAGCAGTACTTC
D: .; V: TRBV10-3; size: .; J: TRBJ1-2; CDR3: CAISGPDYGYTF; DNA: TGTGCCATCAGTGGGCCAGACTATGGCTACACCTTC
D: .; V: TRBV7-9; size: .; J: TRBJ2-7; CDR3: CASTPQTTGYEQYF; DNA: TGTGCCAGCACCCCTCAAACGACAGGCTACGAGCAGTACTTC
D: TRBD2; V: TRBV7-9; size: few; J: TRBJ2-7; CDR3: CASSLTGGRYEQYF; DNA: TGTGCCAGCAGCTTAACGGGAGGGCGCTACGAGCAGTACTTC
D: .; V: TRBV6-2/TRBV6-3; size: many; J: TRBJ2-1; CDR3: CASSYSVNEQFF; DNA: TGTGCCAGCAGTTACTCGGTCAATGAGCAGTTCTTC
D: TRBD2; V: TRBV30; size: .; J: TRBJ2-5; CDR3: CAWSVGLGLAFQETQYF; DNA: TGTGCCTGGAGTGTAGGATTGGGACTAGCTTTCCAAGAGACCCAGTACTTC
D: TRBD2; V: TRBV7-9; size: .; J: TRBJ2-1; CDR3: CASTLASSGMDEQFF; DNA: TGTGCCAGCACCCTCGCGTCTAGCGGGATGGATGAGCAGTTCTTC
D: .; V: TRBV29-1; size: .; J: TRBJ2-1; CDR3: CSVANGGVAEQFF; DNA: TGCAGCGTTGCTAACGGAGGGGTTGCTGAGCAGTTCTTC
D: .; V: TRBV12-3/TRBV12-4; size: many; J: TRBJ2-6; CDR3: CASSLRGSGANVLTF; DNA: TGTGCCAGCAGTTTGAGGGGTTCTGGGGCCAACGTCCTGACTTTC
D: TRBD2; V: TRBV12-3/TRBV12-4; size: .; J: TRBJ2-3; CDR3: CASSLGAGTSGSIGTQYF; DNA: TGTGCCAGCAGTTTGGGCGCGGGGACTAGCGGGAGTATCGGTACGCAGTATTTT
D: .; V: TRBV7-9; size: .; J: TRBJ2-1; CDR3: CASSFQDRGSNEQFF; DNA: TGTGCCAGCAGCTTCCAAGACCGTGGTAGTAATGAGCAGTTCTTC
D: TRBD1; V: TRBV15; size: few; J: TRBJ1-5; CDR3: CATSRDREIQPQHF; DNA: TGTGCCACCAGCAGGGACAGGGAAATCCAGCCCCAGCATTTT
D: .; V: TRBV14; size: .; J: TRBJ2-1; CDR3: CASSPRNWGQGNEQFF; DNA: TGTGCCAGCAGCCCCCGGAATTGGGGGCAGGGCAATGAGCAGTTCTTC
D: TRBD1; V: TRBV27; size: .; J: TRBJ1-5; CDR3: CASSSGQGVSQPQHF; DNA: TGTGCCAGCAGTTCCGGACAGGGGGTAAGTCAGCCCCAGCATTTT
D: TRBD1; V: TRBV5-1; size: .; J: TRBJ2-7; CDR3: CASSSWTGSGSYNEQYF; DNA: TGCGCCAGCAGCTCCTGGACAGGTTCGGGTTCCTACAATGAGCAGTACTTC
D: TRBD2; V: TRBV6-1; size: .; J: TRBJ2-5; CDR3: CASSEGSAGGLETQYF; DNA: TGTGCCAGCAGTGAAGGCTCCGCGGGGGGGCTAGAGACCCAGTACTTC
D: .; V: TRBV4-1; size: few; J: TRBJ1-6; CDR3: CASSPEAGGRNSPLHF; DNA: TGCGCCAGCAGCCCCGAAGCAGGAGGCCGTAATTCACCCCTCCACTTT
D: TRBD1; V: TRBV3-1; size: few; J: TRBJ2-1; CDR3: CASSQDETGSSYNEQFF; DNA: TGTGCCAGCAGCCAAGACGAGACAGGGTCCTCCTACAATGAGCAGTTCTTC
D: .; V: TRBV15; size: .; J: TRBJ2-6; CDR3: CATSSTGNSGANVLTF; DNA: TGTGCCACCAGCAGTACAGGAAACTCTGGGGCCAACGTCCTGACTTTC
D: .; V: TRBV29-1; size: .; J: TRBJ2-3; CDR3: CSVDSGGGAGTQYF; DNA: TGCAGCGTTGACTCAGGGGGGGGCGCCGGTACGCAGTATTTT
D: .; V: TRBV6-5; size: few; J: TRBJ2-3; CDR3: CASSYSGKLHTDTQYF; DNA: TGTGCCAGCAGTTACTCGGGCAAGCTCCACACAGATACGCAGTATTTT
D: .; V: TRBV6-1; size: few; J: TRBJ1-5; CDR3: CASSVRTVNDQPQHF; DNA: TGTGCCAGCAGTGTCCGGACAGTTAATGATCAGCCCCAGCATTTT
D: TRBD1; V: TRBV7-2; size: .; J: TRBJ1-2; CDR3: CARSRRGDRPSSYGYTF; DNA: TGTGCCCGCAGCCGGCGTGGGGACAGGCCCAGTAGCTATGGCTACACCTTC
D: .; V: TRBV12-3/TRBV12-4; size: few; J: TRBJ1-5; CDR3: CASRDLGTPNQPQHF; DNA: TGTGCCAGCAGAGATCTCGGGACACCGAATCAGCCCCAGCATTTT
D: TRBD2; V: TRBV11-2; size: .; J: TRBJ2-1; CDR3: CASSLASGNNEQFF; DNA: TGTGCCAGCAGCTTAGCTAGCGGAAACAATGAGCAGTTCTTC
D: .; V: TRBV6-1; size: .; J: TRBJ2-5; CDR3: CAGSDAGTSSPETQYF; DNA: TGTGCCGGCAGTGACGCCGGGACCTCTTCTCCGGAGACCCAGTACTTC
D: TRBD1; V: TRBV3-1; size: .; J: TRBJ1-4; CDR3: CASSQVQGRGFNEKLFF; DNA: TGTGCCAGCAGCCAAGTCCAAGGCAGGGGGTTCAATGAAAAACTGTTTTTT
D: .; V: TRBV16; size: .; J: TRBJ1-4; CDR3: CASSQWSGTNEKLFF; DNA: TGTGCCAGCAGCCAATGGTCGGGAACTAATGAAAAACTGTTTTTT
D: .; V: TRBV9; size: many; J: TRBJ2-1; CDR3: CASSPGTYNEQFF; DNA: TGTGCCAGCTCCCCGGGTACCTACAATGAGCAGTTCTTC
D: TRBD2; V: TRBV2; size: few; J: TRBJ2-1; CDR3: CASSFLAGGNEQFF; DNA: TGTGCCAGCAGTTTTCTAGCGGGGGGCAATGAGCAGTTCTTC
D: .; V: TRBV27; size: .; J: TRBJ1-2; CDR3: CASSLVVGQGYGYTF; DNA: TGTGCCAGCAGTTTAGTTGTTGGGCAGGGTTACGGCTACACCTTC
D: TRBD2; V: TRBV3-1; size: .; J: TRBJ2-1; CDR3: CASSQDGAGGWNEQFF; DNA: TGTGCCAGCAGCCAAGATGGGGCGGGGGGTTGGAATGAGCAGTTCTTC
D: TRBD2; V: TRBV4-2; size: .; J: TRBJ2-3; CDR3: CASSALSSGRPTDTQYF; DNA: TGTGCCAGCAGCGCACTTTCTAGCGGGAGGCCCACAGATACGCAGTATTTT
D: TRBD1; V: TRBV5-1; size: .; J: TRBJ2-5; CDR3: CASSLSRDRVETQYF; DNA: TGCGCCAGCAGCTTGTCCCGGGACAGGGTAGAGACCCAGTACTTC
D: TRBD2; V: TRBV5-1; size: .; J: TRBJ2-3; CDR3: CASRLAGGGNTRYF; DNA: TGCGCCAGCAGACTAGCGGGAGGAGGGAATACGCGGTATTTT
D: TRBD1; V: TRBV7-3; size: .; J: TRBJ1-1; CDR3: CASSFTGGEAFF; DNA: TGTGCCAGCAGTTTCACAGGGGGAGAAGCTTTCTTT
D: .; V: TRBV10-3; size: many; J: TRBJ1-4; CDR3: CAISESGRNEKLFF; DNA: TGTGCCATCAGTGAGTCCGGACGTAATGAAAAACTGTTTTTT
D: .; V: TRBV4-3; size: .; J: TRBJ2-7; CDR3: CASSQDGGDPAYEQYF; DNA: TGCGCCAGCAGCCAAGATGGGGGAGACCCGGCCTACGAGCAGTACTTC
D: .; V: TRBV7-8; size: once; J: TRBJ1-5; CDR3: CASSQWEEPPNQPQHF; DNA: TGTGCCAGCAGCCAGTGGGAGGAACCGCCCAATCAGCCCCAGCATTTT
D: .; V: TRBV28; size: .; J: TRBJ2-7; CDR3: CASSSIAVSYEQYF; DNA: TGTGCCAGCAGTTCCATAGCGGTCTCCTACGAGCAGTACTTC
D: .; V: TRBV7-9; size: few; J: TRBJ2-5; CDR3: CASSDTKGIQETQYF; DNA: TGTGCCAGCAGCGATACTAAAGGAATCCAAGAGACCCAGTACTTC
D: TRBD2; V: TRBV4-3; size: .; J: TRBJ2-2; CDR3: CASTIGVAGAGELFF; DNA: TGCGCCAGCACAATTGGTGTAGCGGGAGCTGGGGAGCTGTTTTTT
D: .; V: TRBV15; size: .; J: TRBJ2-5; CDR3: CATSRLAGNNEQYF; DNA: TGTGCCACCAGCAGATTGGCAGGAAACAATGAGCAGTACTTC
D: .; V: TRBV4-1; size: .; J: TRBJ2-1; CDR3: CASSQATGHDEQFF; DNA: TGCGCCAGCAGCCAAGCGACAGGACACGATGAGCAGTTCTTC
D: TRBD2; V: TRBV20-1; size: many; J: TRBJ2-5; CDR3: CSADLAGGQETQYF; DNA: TGCAGTGCTGACTTAGCGGGGGGCCAAGAGACCCAGTACTTC
D: .; V: TRBV15; size: .; J: TRBJ2-3; CDR3: CATSLEGQYTDTQYF; DNA: TGTGCCACCAGCCTGGAAGGACAGTACACAGATACGCAGTATTTT
D: .; V: TRBV20-1; size: few; J: TRBJ2-5; CDR3: CSAREVASETQYF; DNA: TGCAGTGCTAGAGAGGTAGCCTCGGAGACCCAGTACTTC
D: .; V: TRBV29-1; size: .; J: TRBJ2-2; CDR3: CSVARGVYPTGELFF; DNA: TGCAGCGTGGCCCGGGGAGTGTATCCTACCGGGGAGCTGTTTTTT
D: .; V: TRBV20-1; size: .; J: TRBJ2-2; CDR3: CSATHPGGRTGELFF; DNA: TGCAGTGCTACACATCCAGGAGGACGTACCGGGGAGCTGTTTTTT
D: TRBD1; V: TRBV7-2; size: few; J: TRBJ2-7; CDR3: CASSFGDRVTYEQYF; DNA: TGTGCCAGCAGTTTCGGGGACAGGGTAACCTACGAGCAGTACTTC
D: .; V: TRBV6-6; size: .; J: TRBJ2-7; CDR3: CASSYGHRLEGGEQYF; DNA: TGTGCCAGCAGTTACGGCCATCGGCTCGAGGGCGGCGAGCAGTACTTC
D: .; V: TRBV21-1; size: .; J: TRBJ2-5; CDR3: CASSKLAPLQETQYF; DNA: TGTGCCAGCAGCAAACTAGCACCGCTCCAAGAGACCCAGTACTTC
D: .; V: TRBV27; size: .; J: TRBJ2-5; CDR3: CASSSGPSWVQETQYF; DNA: TGTGCCAGCAGTTCAGGACCCAGTTGGGTACAAGAGACCCAGTACTTC